This TCR beta chain was found in a study of cytomegalovirus exposure and HLA in healthy donors. Vbeta (60) and Jbeta (13) primers were used in the PCR. TCRdb's table, derived via immunoSEQ multiplex PCR, lists solely in-frame clones and lacks some. The data contain 25,000 to 30,000 clones, almost 70% of them seen just once; the ten biggest clones take up roughly 4%. Per the germline V gene, CDR1 is MGHDK and CDR2 is SYGVNS. Trimming took 1 base from V and 14 from J; bases not matched to a gene: 7. This CDR3 has 12 residues. The sequencing input was PBMCs. This receptor was obtained from a woman aged 45-65 years in good health and CMV-seronegative. This chain joins TRBV25-1 and TRBJ2-5, with 7 positions matching TRBD1. CDR3 loop: CASSELYGTVYF. Here the CDR3 DNA reads TGTGCCAGCAGTGAATTATATGGGACAGTCTACTTC.